One sample yielded the 21 T cell receptor beta chains listed below, sequenced in a study of control samples from healthy donors and cancer patients (dated by TCRdb to 2018 to 2020). The library relied on the immunoSEQ multiplex PCR assay. TCRdb's version of the immuneACCESS table is confined to in-frame rearrangements and falls short of the full clone set. An unresolved V gene accounts for under half of the shortfall where checked; the remainder is of unknown origin. The sample profile shows over 200,000 clones; approximately 80% of them were found once. The top ten clonotypes cover roughly 14% of the sample. Input material: PBMCs. These receptors all stem from an older woman with lung cancer.

This sequence joins TRBV29-1 and TRBJ1-1; a weak D match, TRBD1 (6 bases). Germline V gene data show CDR1 as SQVTM and CDR2 as ANQGSEA. The CDR3 consists of 12 residues. V was shortened by 4 bases and J by 4 bases, with 10 bases between the two germline ends. CDR3: CSVGQGSTEAFF. The CDR3 coding sequence is TGCAGCGTTGGCCAGGGGAGCACTGAAGCTTTCTTT.

The chain employs TRBV5-8 and TRBJ2-3, with D possibly TRBD2 on 6 matching bases. The CDR3 has 14 residues. From germline, CDR1 is SGHTS and CDR2 YDEGEE. Trimming took off 4 bases at V and 4 bases at J, with 13 bases between the two ends. The CDR3 sequence: CASSPRTTADTQYF. CDR3 DNA sequence: TGTGCCAGCAGCCCCCGGACTACGGCAGATACGCAGTATTTT.

The chain employs TRBV21-1 and TRBJ2-1; TRBD1, the table's D call, was not compared with the DNA. TRBV21-1 is a known pseudogene. This CDR3 is 13 amino acids long. CDR3 in DNA: TGTGCCAGCAGCAAAGGGGCCACTCGTGAGCAGTTCTTC. This translates into CASSKGATREQFF.

The rearrangement uses TRBV20-1 and TRBJ1-4; the D is unclear. V dropped 3 bases and J dropped 7 bases, with 6 bases sitting between them. The CDR3 covers 11 residues. Germline V gene sequence: CDR1 DFQATT, CDR2 SNEGSKA (reference sequence). The CDR3 loop reads CSASEVEKLFF. As DNA, the CDR3 is TGCAGTGCTAGCGAGGTTGAAAAACTGTTTTTT.

This clone was seen only once. The J gene is TRBJ2-1, the V gene TRBV27; 9 bases line up with TRBD2. V shed 6 bases and J 6 bases; nucleotides not matched to a gene: 21. Germline V gene data show CDR1 as MNHEY and CDR2 as SMNVEV (reference sequence). The CDR3 consists of 19 residues. CDR3 protein: CASRPGLGSGRGVVNEQFF. DNA for the CDR3: TGTGCCAGCAGGCCCGGTTTGGGTAGCGGGAGAGGAGTGGTCAATGAGCAGTTCTTC.

The chain links TRBV10-2 to TRBJ2-1, with 13 bases that match TRBD2. CDR1 WSHSY and CDR2 SAAADI come from the germline V gene. The V and J ends lost 8 bases and 7 bases, in that order; junction bases with no gene match: 8. The CDR3 has 15 residues. CDR3 region: CASAPTSGGANEQFF. The CDR3 nucleotides read TGCGCCAGCGCCCCAACTAGCGGGGGGGCAAATGAGCAGTTCTTC.

The chain couples TRBV2 to TRBJ2-2; possibly TRBD1 for D (5 bases). Germline CDR1 is SNHLY and CDR2 is FYNNEI. V was trimmed by 7 bases and J by 1 base, leaving 10 bases between them. The CDR3 is made up of 14 amino acids. The CDR3 DNA reads as TGTGCCAGCACTCGGCAGGGGAACACCGGGGAGCTGTTTTTT. It specifies CASTRQGNTGELFF.

In this sample, this clone turned up once. The chain links TRBV3-1 (or the pseudogene TRBV3-2) to TRBJ1-2, with D hard to call. Per the germline V gene, CDR1 is LGHDT and CDR2 is YNNKEL (reference sequence). The V gene lost 4 bases and the J gene lost 4 bases, with 10 bases spanning the gap. The CDR3 is made up of 13 amino acids. The CDR3 is CASSPRHLYGYTF. CDR3 bases: TGTGCCAGCAGCCCCAGACACCTCTATGGCTACACCTTC.

The count of this clone is one. The chain carries TRBV5-1 and TRBJ2-3, with 16 bases identical to TRBD2. Germline CDR1 is SGHRS and CDR2 is YFSETQ. J lost 8 bases, V lost 4 bases, and 7 bases had no gene match. This CDR3 is built from 16 residues. This chain's CDR3 is CASSTGTSGRAGTQYF. The DNA for the CDR3 is TGCGCCAGCAGCACTGGGACTAGCGGGAGGGCAGGTACGCAGTATTTT.

This sequence joins TRBV4-1 and TRBJ2-7, with 7 nucleotides matching TRBD2. Germline CDR1 reads MGHRA; CDR2 reads YSYEKL. The V segment lost 1 base and the J segment 2 bases; nucleotides outside the gene matches: 8. This CDR3 spans 16 amino acids. The CDR3 spells CASSQAASGQAYEQYF. In DNA, the CDR3 is TGCGCCAGCAGCCAAGCGGCTAGCGGACAAGCCTACGAGCAGTACTTC.

The gene calls are TRBV6-5 and TRBJ1-4, with D hard to call. Germline lookup yields CDR1 MNHEY and CDR2 SVGAGI. Trimming cost V 0 bases and J 14 bases, with 16 bases left between them. CDR3 length: 14 amino acids. CDR3 in amino acids: CASSYSVQPVLLFF. The CDR3 DNA reads as TGTGCCAGCAGTTACTCGGTCCAGCCCGTATTGCTGTTTTTT.

The chain combines TRBV15 with TRBJ2-3; D unresolved. This CDR3 contains 12 residues. The V end was cut by 2 bases, the J end by 5 bases, with 5 bases between. The germline V gene has CDR1 LNHNV and CDR2 YYDKDF (reference sequence). The DNA of the CDR3 is TGTGCCACCAGCAGACTAGAAGATACGCAGTATTTT. Translating it yields CATSRLEDTQYF.

The chain joins TRBV12-3 or TRBV12-4 to TRBJ2-2; D is perhaps TRBD2 (5 bases). The CDR3 sequence is 13 residues long. V was clipped by 6 bases and J by 5 bases, with 10 bases between them. The DNA for the CDR3 is TGTGCCAGCAGACTCACTAGGACCGGGGAGCTGTTTTTT. Encoded protein: CASRLTRTGELFF.

This sequence joins TRBV12-3 or TRBV12-4 and TRBJ2-4, with D tentatively TRBD2 (6 bases). The CDR3 extends over 13 amino acids. With 4 bases removed from V and 5 bases from J, the gap between germline ends came to 9 bases. CDR3 sequence reads: CASSWRDQNIQYF. The DNA of the CDR3 is TGTGCCAGCAGTTGGAGGGACCAAAACATTCAGTACTTC.

The chain is built from TRBV5-1 and TRBJ1-1; D remains unclear. Germline V gives CDR1 SGHRS, CDR2 YFSETQ. The CDR3 loop spans 15 amino acids. Trimming removed 3 bases at V and 0 bases at J, with 12 bases between. The CDR3, as DNA: TGCGCCAGCAGCTCTTCTTTGCCAGTGAACACTGAAGCTTTCTTT. It is translated as CASSSSLPVNTEAFF.

The CDR3 spells CASRNWDGEPATNEKLFF. CDR3 coding DNA: TGTGCCAGCAGAAACTGGGACGGAGAACCTGCAACTAATGAAAAACTGTTTTTT. The rearrangement uses TRBV28 and TRBJ1-4, with a possible D match to TRBD1 (5 bases). V was clipped by 6 bases and J by 0 bases, with 20 bases between them. This CDR3 is 18 amino acids long. The germline V gene has CDR1 MDHEN and CDR2 SYDVKM.

The chain carries TRBV5-1 and TRBJ1-2, with D perhaps TRBD1 (6 bases). CDR3 length: 14 residues. The V end was cut by 0 bases, the J end by 4 bases, with 10 bases between. Per germline, CDR1 SGHRS and CDR2 YFSETQ. DNA of the CDR3: TGCGCCAGCAGCTTGGCGGGGGGCCCCTATGGCTACACCTTC. Its protein product is CASSLAGGPYGYTF.

The chain recombines TRBV28 with TRBJ2-6, with 7 nucleotides matching TRBD1. This CDR3 is 15 amino acids long. Per the germline V gene, CDR1 is MDHEN and CDR2 is SYDVKM. The V segment lost 2 bases and the J segment 4 bases; nucleotides outside the gene matches: 2. CDR3: CASSLVRGGANVLTF. CDR3 nucleotide sequence: TGTGCCAGCAGTTTAGTCAGGGGGGGGGCCAACGTCCTGACTTTC.

The genes are TRBV10-1 and TRBJ2-7, with D unclear. Germline V CDR1 and CDR2: WNHNN, SYGVQD (reference sequence). The CDR3 length is 12 residues. Between the trimmed V and J ends, which lost 7 bases and 4 bases, there was a span of 11 bases. The CDR3 loop reads CASKSLGYEQYF. The CDR3 nucleotides read TGCGCCAGCAAATCCTTAGGGTACGAGCAGTACTTC.

This clone appeared a few times. The chain has TRBV14 and TRBJ2-3; 13 bases agree with TRBD2. The germline gives CDR1 SGHDN, CDR2 FVKESK. The length of the CDR3 is 16 residues. J gave up 1 base and V 4 bases, and 2 bases lay outside the gene matches. CDR3 in DNA: TGTGCCAGCAGCCTCGGACTAGCGGGGGGCACAGATACGCAGTATTTT. Translating gives CASSLGLAGGTDTQYF.

The V call is TRBV9, the J call TRBJ2-2; TRBD1 matches at 9 bases. Germline lookup yields CDR1 SGDLS and CDR2 YYNGEE. This CDR3 contains 16 residues. V trimming: 3 bases; J trimming: 6 bases; junction bases outside the gene matches: 9. CDR3: CASSGGDRGKAGELFF. CDR3 bases: TGTGCCAGCAGCGGGGGCGACAGGGGGAAGGCCGGGGAGCTGTTTTTT.